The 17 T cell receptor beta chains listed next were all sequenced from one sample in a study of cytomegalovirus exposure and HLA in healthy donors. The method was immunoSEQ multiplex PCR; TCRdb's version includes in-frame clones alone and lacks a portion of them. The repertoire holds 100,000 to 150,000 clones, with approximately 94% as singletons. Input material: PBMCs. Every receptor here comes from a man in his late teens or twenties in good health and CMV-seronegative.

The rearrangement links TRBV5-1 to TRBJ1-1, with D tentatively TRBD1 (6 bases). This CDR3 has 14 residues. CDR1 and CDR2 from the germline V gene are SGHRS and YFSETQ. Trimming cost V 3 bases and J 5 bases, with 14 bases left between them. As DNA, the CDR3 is TGCGCCAGCAGCTCAAGGGGGGGTAGGACTGAAGCTTTCTTT. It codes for CASSSRGGRTEAFF.

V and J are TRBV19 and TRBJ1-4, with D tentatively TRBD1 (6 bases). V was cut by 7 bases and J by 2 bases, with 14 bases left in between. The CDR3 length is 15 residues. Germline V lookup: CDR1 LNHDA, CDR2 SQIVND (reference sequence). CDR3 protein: CASKRRQGTNEKLFF. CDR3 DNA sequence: TGTGCCAGTAAACGGCGGCAGGGGACTAATGAAAAACTGTTTTTT.

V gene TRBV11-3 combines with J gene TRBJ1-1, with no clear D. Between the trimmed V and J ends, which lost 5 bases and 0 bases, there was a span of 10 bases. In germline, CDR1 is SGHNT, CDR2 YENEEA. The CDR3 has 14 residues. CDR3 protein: CASSQGLMNTEAFF. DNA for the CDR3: TGTGCCAGCAGCCAAGGACTTATGAACACTGAAGCTTTCTTT.

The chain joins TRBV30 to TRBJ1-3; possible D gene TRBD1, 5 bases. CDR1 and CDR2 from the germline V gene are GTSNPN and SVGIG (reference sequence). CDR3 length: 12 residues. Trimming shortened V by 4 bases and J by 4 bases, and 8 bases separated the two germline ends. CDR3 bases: TGTGCCTGGACAGGGCGCGGAAACACCATATATTTT. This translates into CAWTGRGNTIYF.

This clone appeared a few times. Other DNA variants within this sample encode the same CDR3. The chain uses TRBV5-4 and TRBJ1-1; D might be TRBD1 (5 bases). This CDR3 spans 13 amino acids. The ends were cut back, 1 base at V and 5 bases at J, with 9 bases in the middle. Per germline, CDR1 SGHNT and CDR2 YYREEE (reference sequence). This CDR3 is CASSLQGGTEAFF. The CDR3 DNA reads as TGTGCCAGCAGCTTGCAGGGAGGGACTGAAGCTTTCTTT.

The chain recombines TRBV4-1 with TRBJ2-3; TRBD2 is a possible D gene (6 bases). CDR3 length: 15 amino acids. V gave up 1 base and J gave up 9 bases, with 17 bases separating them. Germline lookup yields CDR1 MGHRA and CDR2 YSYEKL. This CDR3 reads CASSQGAGIGGTQYF. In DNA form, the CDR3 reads TGCGCCAGCAGCCAAGGGGCCGGCATCGGAGGGACGCAGTATTTT.

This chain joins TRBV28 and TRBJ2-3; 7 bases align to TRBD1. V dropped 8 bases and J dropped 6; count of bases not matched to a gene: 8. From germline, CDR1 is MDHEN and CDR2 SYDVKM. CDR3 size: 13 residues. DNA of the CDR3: TGTGCCAGCGTAAGGACAGGCAGGGATACGCAGTATTTT. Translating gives CASVRTGRDTQYF.

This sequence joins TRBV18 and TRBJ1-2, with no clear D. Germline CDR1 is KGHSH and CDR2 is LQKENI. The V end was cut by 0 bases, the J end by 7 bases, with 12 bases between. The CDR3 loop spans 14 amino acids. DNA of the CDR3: TGTGCCAGCTCACCACCGAGCCCGTCTAGTGGCTACACCTTC. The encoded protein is CASSPPSPSSGYTF.

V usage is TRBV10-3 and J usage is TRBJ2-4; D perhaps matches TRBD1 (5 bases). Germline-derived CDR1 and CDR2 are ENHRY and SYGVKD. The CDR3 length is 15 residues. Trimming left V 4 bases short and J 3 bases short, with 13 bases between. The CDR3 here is CAISGTILGKNIQYF. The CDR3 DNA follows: TGTGCCATCAGTGGGACAATCTTGGGCAAAAACATTCAGTACTTC.

CDR3 sequence (DNA): TGTGCCAGTAGTATGGACTTCGGGGGAGTAGGTCAAGAGACCCAGTACTTC. Protein: CASSMDFGGVGQETQYF. The chain recombines TRBV19 with TRBJ2-5, with D perhaps TRBD2 (6 bases). Deletions cut 3 bases from V and 2 bases from J, with 19 bases between. The CDR3 is made up of 17 amino acids. Germline V gene data show CDR1 as LNHDA and CDR2 as SQIVND (reference sequence).

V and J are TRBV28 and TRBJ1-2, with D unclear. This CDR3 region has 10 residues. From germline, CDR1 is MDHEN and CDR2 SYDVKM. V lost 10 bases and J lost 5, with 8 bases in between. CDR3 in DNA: TGTGCCACCAGGACTTATGGCTACACCTTC. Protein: CATRTYGYTF.

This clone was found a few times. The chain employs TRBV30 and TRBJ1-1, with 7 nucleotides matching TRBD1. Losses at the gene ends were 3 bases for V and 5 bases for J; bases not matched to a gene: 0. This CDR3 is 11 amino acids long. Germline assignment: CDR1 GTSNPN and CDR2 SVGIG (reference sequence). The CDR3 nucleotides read TGTGCCTGGAGGACAGGGACTGAAGCTTTCTTT. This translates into CAWRTGTEAFF. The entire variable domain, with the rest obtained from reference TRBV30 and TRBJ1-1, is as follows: SQTIHQWPATLVQPVGSPLSLECTVEGTSNPNLYWYRQAAGRGLQLLFYSVGIGQISSEVPQNLSASRPQDRQFILSSKKLLLSDSGFYLCAWRTGTEAFFGQGTRLTVV.

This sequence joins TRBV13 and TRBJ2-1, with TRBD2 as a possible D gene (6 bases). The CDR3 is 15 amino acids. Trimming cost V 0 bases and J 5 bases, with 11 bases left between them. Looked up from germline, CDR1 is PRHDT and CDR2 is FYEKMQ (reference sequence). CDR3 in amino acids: CASSLGMGGNNEQFF. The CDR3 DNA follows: TGTGCCAGCAGCTTAGGGATGGGAGGTAACAATGAGCAGTTCTTC.

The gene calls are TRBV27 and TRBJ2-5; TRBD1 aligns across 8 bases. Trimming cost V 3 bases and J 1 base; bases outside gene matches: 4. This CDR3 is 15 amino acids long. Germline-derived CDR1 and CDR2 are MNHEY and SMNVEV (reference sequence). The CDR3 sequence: CASSFWTGLQETQYF. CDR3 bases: TGTGCCAGCAGTTTCTGGACAGGGCTCCAAGAGACCCAGTACTTC.

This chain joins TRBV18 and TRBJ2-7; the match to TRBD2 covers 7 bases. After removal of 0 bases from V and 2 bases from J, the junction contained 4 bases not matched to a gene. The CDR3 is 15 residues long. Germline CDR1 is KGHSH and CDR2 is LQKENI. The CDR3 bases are TGTGCCAGCTCACCACCAACTAGCGCGACCTACGAGCAGTACTTC. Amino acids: CASSPPTSATYEQYF.

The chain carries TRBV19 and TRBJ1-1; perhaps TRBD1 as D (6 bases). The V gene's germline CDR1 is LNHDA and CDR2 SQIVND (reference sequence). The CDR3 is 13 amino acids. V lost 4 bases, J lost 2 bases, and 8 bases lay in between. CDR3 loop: CASSKTGNTEAFF. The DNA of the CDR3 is TGTGCCAGTAGTAAGACAGGCAACACTGAAGCTTTCTTT.

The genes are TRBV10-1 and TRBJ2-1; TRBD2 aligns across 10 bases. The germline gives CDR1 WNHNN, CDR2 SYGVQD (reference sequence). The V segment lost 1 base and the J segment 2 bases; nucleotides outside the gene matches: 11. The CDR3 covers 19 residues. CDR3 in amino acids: CASSELASGSNIPYNEQFF. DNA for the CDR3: TGCGCCAGCAGTGAGTTGGCTAGCGGGAGTAACATTCCCTACAATGAGCAGTTCTTC.